The sequence of this TCR beta chain was determined in a study of Ad26.COV2.S vaccination and SARS-CoV-2 variants. Study details: The study gave Ad26.COV2.S intramuscularly, once or twice 56 days apart. The study's findings and limits: In TCR breadth and depth analyses, total T cell responses may have been underestimated.

The assay was immunoSEQ multiplex PCR, and TCRdb's table has in-frame clones only and misses some. The sample lists over 250,000 clones, 87% occurring once. The CDR3 contains 12 residues. Germline-derived CDR1 and CDR2 are LGHDT and YNNKEL (reference sequence). Trimming removed 4 bases from V and 7 bases from J, with 11 bases in between. Described treatment: around 19 received Ad26.COV2.S at low or high dose, single or two shots; about 5 received placebo; per-sample allocation not given. Following the first vaccine or placebo injection, samples were taken on day 63. Its platform was an Ad26 vector, and its expressed antigen was Wuhan-strain SARS-CoV-2 spike. With respect to this clone: Antigen unknown.

The source was peripheral blood, collected in a trial of Ad26.COV2.S vaccine versus placebo. The TCR comes from a person aged 18-60 years who received the Ad26.COV2.S COVID-19 vaccine or a placebo. J is TRBJ2-7 and V is TRBV3-1 (or the pseudogene TRBV3-2); the D is unclear. CDR3 region: CASSRLVGEQYF. Here the CDR3 DNA reads TGTGCCAGCAGCCGCCTTGTGGGTGAGCAGTACTTC.